This T cell receptor (beta chain) was retrieved from a study of T-cell reconstitution after alpha-beta-depleted transplantation in children. The CDR3 runs 15 residues. J gave up 7 bases and V 4 bases, and 10 bases lay outside the gene matches. CDR1 DFQATT and CDR2 SNEGSKA come from the germline V gene (reference sequence). For TCRbeta, the library was prepared with unique molecular identifiers. TCRdb re-called the PCR reads with MiXCR, one entry per CDR3 protein. The data show approximately 350,000 distinct CDR3 sequences, approximately 10% seen once. The starting material was PBMCs from the stem cell graft donor, obtained from the stem cell graft. The source of this sequence is a human donor who donated a stem cell graft to a child with acute lymphoblastic leukemia. The chain has TRBV20-1 and TRBJ2-1, with TRBD2 matching 10 bases. The CDR3 nucleotides are TGCAGTGCTAACCCTAGCGGGAGAGGTTTGAATGAGCAGTTCTTC. Protein product: CSANPSGRGLNEQFF.